This T cell receptor beta chain was obtained from a study of shared clonotypes between healthy human individuals. Study observations and caveats: Naive CD4 clonotype sharing across several donors was approximately 5.2%. Despite large depth, rarefaction showed incomplete sorted-subset sequencing.

The CDR3 extends over 13 amino acids. Per germline, CDR1 KGHSH and CDR2 LQKENI. Trimming took off 3 bases at V and 5 bases at J, with 11 bases between the two ends. In the case of this clone: What it binds is unknown.

Here immunoSEQ multiplex PCR was the method, and the copy in TCRdb shows in-frame clones only, minus some. The sample shows 180,000 or so clones, 85% to 95% of them seen only once. The origin of this receptor is a woman aged 30 to 39 in good health. V is TRBV18 and J is TRBJ2-7, with D maybe TRBD2 (5 bases). Sequencing input: naive CD4+ T cells sorted from blood. Subset in this sample: CD45RA+ positively selected. The CDR3: CASSPGGTHEQYF. CDR3 nucleotides: TGTGCCAGCTCACCCGGAGGTACGCACGAGCAGTACTTC.